One TCR beta chain is described in this entry. This CDR3 region has 12 residues. Per the germline V gene, CDR1 is LNHDA and CDR2 is SQIVND (reference sequence). Between the trimmed V and J ends, which lost 3 bases and 7 bases, there was a span of 8 bases. Sequencing was performed with immunoSEQ multiplex PCR; in TCRdb, only in-frame clones are kept and a portion is missing. In the table there are over 150,000 clones, around 80% of which are singletons. Adults between about 18 and 89 years of age took part from about two dozen US areas. Participants' reported clinical history set cohort assignment. This sample is drawn from a study of blood T cell repertoires in COVID-19. Study information: COVID-19 samples from acute and convalescent phases originated in the United States, Italy and Spain.

The chain combines TRBV19 with TRBJ2-3; D not resolved. This TCR derives from a woman aged 50 to 60 who had recovered from COVID-19. Sequencing was carried out using PBMCs or T cells enriched from blood (not recorded which). DNA for the CDR3: TGTGCCAGTAGTATGGAGCGATATACGCAGTATTTT. This translates into CASSMERYTQYF. The whole variable domain, remainder taken from reference TRBV19 and TRBJ2-3, is DGGITQSPKYLFRKEGQNVTLSCEQNLNHDAMYWYRQDPGQGLRLIYYSQIVNDFQKGDIAEGYSVSREKKESFPLTVTSAQKNPTAFYLCASSMERYTQYFGPGTRLTVL.